Here is one T cell receptor beta chain with its context. These data are taken from a study of glioma-infiltrating T cells after dendritic cell vaccination. V shed 0 bases, J shed 4 bases, and the junction held 3 bases outside the gene matches. Germline loops: CDR1 SGHDT, CDR2 YYEEEE. CDR3 length: 15 residues. TCRB CDR3 was amplified from 2 ug genomic DNA or less. Clones were sequenced by immunoSEQ multiplex PCR, and TCRdb holds only the in-frame ones, with some missing. This table holds under 35,000 clones, around nine tenths found once. The chain carries TRBV5-6 and TRBJ1-4; TRBD1 matches 7 bases. The TCR was taken from a human donor with glioblastoma. The sample consisted of blood, taken before dendritic cell vaccination. The CDR3 sequence is CASSLAGQDNEKLFF. The DNA for the CDR3 is TGTGCCAGCAGCTTGGCAGGACAGGATAATGAAAAACTGTTTTTT.